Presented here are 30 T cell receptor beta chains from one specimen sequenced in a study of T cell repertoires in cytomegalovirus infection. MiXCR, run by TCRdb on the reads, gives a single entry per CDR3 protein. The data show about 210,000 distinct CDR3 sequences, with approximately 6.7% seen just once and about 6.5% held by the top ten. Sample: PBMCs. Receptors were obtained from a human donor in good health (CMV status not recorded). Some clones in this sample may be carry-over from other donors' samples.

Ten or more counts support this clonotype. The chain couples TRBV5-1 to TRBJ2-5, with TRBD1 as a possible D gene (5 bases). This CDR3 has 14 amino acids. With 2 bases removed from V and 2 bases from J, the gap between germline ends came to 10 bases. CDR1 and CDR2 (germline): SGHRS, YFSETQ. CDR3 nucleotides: TGCGCCAGCAGCTTACAGGTTATTCAAGAGACCCAGTACTTC. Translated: CASSLQVIQETQYF.

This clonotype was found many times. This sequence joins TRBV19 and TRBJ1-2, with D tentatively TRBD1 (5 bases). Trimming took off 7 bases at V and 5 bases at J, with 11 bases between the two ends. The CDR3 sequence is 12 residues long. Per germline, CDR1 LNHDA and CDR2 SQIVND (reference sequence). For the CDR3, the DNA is TGTGCCAGTACGGGGGAGTCGTATGGCTACACCTTC. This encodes CASTGESYGYTF.

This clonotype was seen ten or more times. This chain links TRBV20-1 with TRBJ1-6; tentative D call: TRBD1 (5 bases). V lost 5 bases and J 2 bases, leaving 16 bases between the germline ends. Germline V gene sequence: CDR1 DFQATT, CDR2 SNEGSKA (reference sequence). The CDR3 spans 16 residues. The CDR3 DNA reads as TGCAGTGCTGGTGCGAGGGGAAGTACCTATAATTCACCCCTCCACTTT. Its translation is CSAGARGSTYNSPLHF.

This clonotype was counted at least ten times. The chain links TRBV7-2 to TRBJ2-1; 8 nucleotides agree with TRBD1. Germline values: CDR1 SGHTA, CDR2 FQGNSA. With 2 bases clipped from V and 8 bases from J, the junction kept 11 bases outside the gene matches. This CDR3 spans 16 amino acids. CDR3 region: CASSLRRGQSTDEQFF. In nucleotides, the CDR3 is TGTGCCAGCAGCTTACGCAGGGGGCAATCTACGGATGAGCAGTTCTTC. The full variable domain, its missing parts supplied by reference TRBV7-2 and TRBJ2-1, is GAGVSQSPSNKVTEKGKDVELRCDPISGHTALYWYRQSLGQGLEFLIYFQGNSAPDKSGLPSDRFSAERTGGSVSTLTIQRTQQEDSAVYLCASSLRRGQSTDEQFFGPGTRLTVL.

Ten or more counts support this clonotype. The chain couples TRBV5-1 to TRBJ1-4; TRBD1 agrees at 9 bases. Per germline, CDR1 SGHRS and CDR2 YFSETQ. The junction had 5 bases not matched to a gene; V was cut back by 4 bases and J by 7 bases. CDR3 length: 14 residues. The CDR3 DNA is TGCGCCAGCAGCGGGGGACAGGGTACTGAAAAACTGTTTTTT. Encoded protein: CASSGGQGTEKLFF.

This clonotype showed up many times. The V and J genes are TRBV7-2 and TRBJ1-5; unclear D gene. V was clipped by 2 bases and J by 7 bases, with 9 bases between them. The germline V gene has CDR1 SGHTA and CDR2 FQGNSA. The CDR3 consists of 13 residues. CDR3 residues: CASSLPPSQPQHF. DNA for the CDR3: TGTGCCAGCAGCTTACCCCCCAGCCAGCCCCAGCATTTT.

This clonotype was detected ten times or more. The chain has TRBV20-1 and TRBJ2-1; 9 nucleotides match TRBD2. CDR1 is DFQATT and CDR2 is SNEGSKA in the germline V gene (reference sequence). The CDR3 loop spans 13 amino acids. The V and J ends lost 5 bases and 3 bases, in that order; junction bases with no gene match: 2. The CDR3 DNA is TGCAGTGCTCTAGCGGGAATCTACAATGAGCAGTTCTTC. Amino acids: CSALAGIYNEQFF.

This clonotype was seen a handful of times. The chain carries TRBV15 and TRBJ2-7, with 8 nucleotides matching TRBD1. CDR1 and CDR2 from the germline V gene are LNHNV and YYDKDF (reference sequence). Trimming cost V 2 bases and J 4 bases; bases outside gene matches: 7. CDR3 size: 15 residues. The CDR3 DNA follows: TGTGCCACCAGCAGACCCGGACAGGGTTCGTACGAGCAGTACTTC. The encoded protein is CATSRPGQGSYEQYF.

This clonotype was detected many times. The CDR3 sequence: CASSVPGTDYNEQFF. In DNA form, the CDR3 reads TGTGCCAGCAGTGTACCCGGGACGGATTACAATGAGCAGTTCTTC. The chain joins TRBV7-9 to TRBJ2-1; D could derive from TRBD1 or TRBD2 (5 bases each). The CDR3 consists of 15 residues. Germline V lookup: CDR1 SEHNR, CDR2 FQNEAQ (reference sequence). The V end was cut by 6 bases, the J end by 4 bases, with 16 bases between.

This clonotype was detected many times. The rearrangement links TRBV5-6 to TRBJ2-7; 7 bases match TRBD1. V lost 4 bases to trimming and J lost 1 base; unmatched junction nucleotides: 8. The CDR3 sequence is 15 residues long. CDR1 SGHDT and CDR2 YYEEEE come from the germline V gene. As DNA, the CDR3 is TGTGCCAGCAGCCCCGGACAGGTATTTTCCTACGAGCAGTACTTC. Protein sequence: CASSPGQVFSYEQYF.

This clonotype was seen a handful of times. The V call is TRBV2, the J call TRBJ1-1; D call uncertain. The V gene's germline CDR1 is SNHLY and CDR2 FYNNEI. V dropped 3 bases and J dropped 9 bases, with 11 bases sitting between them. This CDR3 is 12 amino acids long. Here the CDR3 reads CASSDAYAKAFF. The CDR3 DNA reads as TGTGCCAGCAGTGACGCTTATGCAAAAGCTTTCTTT.

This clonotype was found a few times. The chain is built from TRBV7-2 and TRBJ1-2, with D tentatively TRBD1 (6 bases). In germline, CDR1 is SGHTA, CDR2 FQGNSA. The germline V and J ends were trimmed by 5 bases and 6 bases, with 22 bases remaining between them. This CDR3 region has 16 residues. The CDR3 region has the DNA TGTGCCAGCAGCCACGTAACCGGACAGCTAGAAGATGGCTACACCTTC. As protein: CASSHVTGQLEDGYTF.

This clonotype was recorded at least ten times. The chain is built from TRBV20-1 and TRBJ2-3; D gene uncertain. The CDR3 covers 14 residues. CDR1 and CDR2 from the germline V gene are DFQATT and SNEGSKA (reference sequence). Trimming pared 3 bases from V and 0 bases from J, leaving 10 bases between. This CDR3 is CSASVYVSTDTQYF. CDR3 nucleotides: TGCAGTGCTAGCGTATACGTAAGCACAGATACGCAGTATTTT.

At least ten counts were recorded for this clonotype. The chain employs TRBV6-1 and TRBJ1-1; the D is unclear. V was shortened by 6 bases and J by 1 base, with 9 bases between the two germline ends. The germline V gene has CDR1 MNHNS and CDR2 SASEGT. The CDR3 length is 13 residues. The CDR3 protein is CASRPDPNTEAFF. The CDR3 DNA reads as TGTGCCAGCAGACCGGACCCGAACACTGAAGCTTTCTTT.

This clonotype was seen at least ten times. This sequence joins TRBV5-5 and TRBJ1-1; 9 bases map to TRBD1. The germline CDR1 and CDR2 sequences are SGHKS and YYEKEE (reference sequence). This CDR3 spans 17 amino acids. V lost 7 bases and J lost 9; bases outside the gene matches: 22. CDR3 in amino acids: CASYPNSPGDRDGKAFF. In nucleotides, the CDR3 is TGTGCCAGCTACCCAAATTCCCCCGGGGACAGGGATGGAAAAGCTTTCTTT.

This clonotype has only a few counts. The CDR3 DNA reads TGTGCCAGCAGTTTGGGATTAGGGACAGCACAAGAGACCCAGTACTTC. Amino acids: CASSLGLGTAQETQYF. The rearrangement links TRBV28 to TRBJ2-5; TRBD1 agrees at 7 bases. With V trimmed by 3 bases and J by 2 bases, 9 bases remained unmatched. This CDR3 is built from 16 residues. Germline V CDR1 and CDR2: MDHEN, SYDVKM.

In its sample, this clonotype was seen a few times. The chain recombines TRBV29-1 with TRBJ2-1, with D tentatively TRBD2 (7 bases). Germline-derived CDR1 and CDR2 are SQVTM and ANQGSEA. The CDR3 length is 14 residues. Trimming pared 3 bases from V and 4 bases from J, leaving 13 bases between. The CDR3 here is CSVEAGALYNEQFF. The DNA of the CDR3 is TGCAGCGTTGAGGCGGGGGCCCTTTACAATGAGCAGTTCTTC.

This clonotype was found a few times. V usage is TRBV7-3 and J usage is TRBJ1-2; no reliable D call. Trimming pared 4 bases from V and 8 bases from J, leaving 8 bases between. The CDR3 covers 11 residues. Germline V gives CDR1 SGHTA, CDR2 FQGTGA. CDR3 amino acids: CASSYGTGYTF. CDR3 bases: TGTGCCAGCAGCTACGGAACAGGCTACACCTTC.

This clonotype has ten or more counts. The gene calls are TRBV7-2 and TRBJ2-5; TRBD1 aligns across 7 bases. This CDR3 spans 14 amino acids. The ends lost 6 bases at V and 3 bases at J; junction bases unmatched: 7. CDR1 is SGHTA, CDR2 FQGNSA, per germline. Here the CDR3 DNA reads TGTGCCAGCAGACGAAGACAGGGCAAAGAGACCCAGTACTTC. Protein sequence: CASRRRQGKETQYF.

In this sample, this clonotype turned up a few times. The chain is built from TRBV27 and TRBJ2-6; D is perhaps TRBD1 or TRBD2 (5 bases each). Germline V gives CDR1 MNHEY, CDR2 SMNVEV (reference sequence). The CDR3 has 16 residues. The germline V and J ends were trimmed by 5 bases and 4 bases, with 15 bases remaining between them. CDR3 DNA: TGTGCCAGCAGTATCCGGGCTGGGACGGGGGCCAACGTCCTGACTTTC. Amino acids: CASSIRAGTGANVLTF.

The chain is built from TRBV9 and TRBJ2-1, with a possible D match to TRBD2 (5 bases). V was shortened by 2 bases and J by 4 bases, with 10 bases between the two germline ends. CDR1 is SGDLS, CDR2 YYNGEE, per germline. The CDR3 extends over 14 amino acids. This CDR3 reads CASSVDGLYNEQFF. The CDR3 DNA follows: TGTGCCAGCAGCGTGGACGGACTTTACAATGAGCAGTTCTTC.

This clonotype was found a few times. CDR3 amino acids: CSVEGVPTDTQYF. The CDR3 DNA follows: TGCAGCGTTGAAGGGGTTCCCACAGATACGCAGTATTTT. The genes are TRBV29-1 and TRBJ2-3; unclear D gene. Trimming left V 1 base short and J 2 bases short, with 7 bases between. CDR1 is SQVTM, CDR2 ANQGSEA, per germline. The CDR3 has 13 amino acids.

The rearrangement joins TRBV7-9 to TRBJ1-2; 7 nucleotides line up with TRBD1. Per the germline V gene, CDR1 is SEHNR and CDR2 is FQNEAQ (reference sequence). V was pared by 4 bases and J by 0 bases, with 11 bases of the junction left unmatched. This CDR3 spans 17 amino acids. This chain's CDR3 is CASSSLHGTAPNYGYTF. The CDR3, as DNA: TGTGCCAGCAGCTCCTTACACGGGACAGCTCCTAACTATGGCTACACCTTC.

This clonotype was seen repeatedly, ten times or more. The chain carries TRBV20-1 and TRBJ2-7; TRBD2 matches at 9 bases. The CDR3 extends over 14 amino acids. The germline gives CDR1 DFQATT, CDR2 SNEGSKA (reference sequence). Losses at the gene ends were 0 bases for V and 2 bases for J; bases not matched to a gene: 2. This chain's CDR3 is CSARDPSGAYEQYF. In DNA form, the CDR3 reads TGCAGTGCTAGAGATCCTAGCGGGGCCTACGAGCAGTACTTC.

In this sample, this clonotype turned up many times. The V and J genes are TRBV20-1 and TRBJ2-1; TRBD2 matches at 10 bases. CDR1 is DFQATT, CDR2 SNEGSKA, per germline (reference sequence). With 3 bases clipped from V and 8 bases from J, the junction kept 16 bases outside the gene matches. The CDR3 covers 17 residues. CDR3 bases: TGCAGTGCTAGGGCAATGCAAAGAACTAGCGGGGCGTATGAGCAGTTCTTC. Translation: CSARAMQRTSGAYEQFF.

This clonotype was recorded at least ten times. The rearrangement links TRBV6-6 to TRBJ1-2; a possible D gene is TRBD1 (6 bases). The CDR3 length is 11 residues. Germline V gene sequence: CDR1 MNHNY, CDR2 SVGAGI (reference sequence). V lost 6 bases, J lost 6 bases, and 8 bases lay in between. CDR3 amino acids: CASSWTDGYTF. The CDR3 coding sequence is TGTGCCAGCAGCTGGACAGATGGCTACACCTTC.

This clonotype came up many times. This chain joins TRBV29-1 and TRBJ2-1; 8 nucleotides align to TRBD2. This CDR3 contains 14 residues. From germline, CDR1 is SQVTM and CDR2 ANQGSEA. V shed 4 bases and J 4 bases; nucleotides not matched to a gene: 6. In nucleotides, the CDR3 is TGCAGCGTTGTAACGGGGGGGGCTTACAATGAGCAGTTCTTC. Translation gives CSVVTGGAYNEQFF.

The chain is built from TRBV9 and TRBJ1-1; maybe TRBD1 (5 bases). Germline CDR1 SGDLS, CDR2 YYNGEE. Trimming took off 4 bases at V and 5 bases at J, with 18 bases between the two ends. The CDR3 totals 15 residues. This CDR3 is CASSSSGGLRTEAFF. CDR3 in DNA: TGTGCCAGCAGCTCAAGCGGGGGACTGAGAACTGAAGCTTTCTTT.

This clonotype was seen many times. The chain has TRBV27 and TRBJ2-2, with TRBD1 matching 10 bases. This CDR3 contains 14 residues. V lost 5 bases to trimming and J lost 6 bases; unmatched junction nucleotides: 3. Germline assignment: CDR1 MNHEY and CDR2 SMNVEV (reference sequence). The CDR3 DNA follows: TGTGCCAGCAGTGAAGGACAGGGGGCCGGGGAGCTGTTTTTT. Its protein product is CASSEGQGAGELFF.

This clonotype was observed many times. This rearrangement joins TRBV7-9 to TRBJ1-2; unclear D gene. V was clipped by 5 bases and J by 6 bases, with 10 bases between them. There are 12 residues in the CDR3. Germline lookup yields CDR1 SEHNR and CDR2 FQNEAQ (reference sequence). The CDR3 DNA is TGTGCCAGCAGCCCTCGGGGAGATGGCTACACCTTC. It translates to CASSPRGDGYTF.